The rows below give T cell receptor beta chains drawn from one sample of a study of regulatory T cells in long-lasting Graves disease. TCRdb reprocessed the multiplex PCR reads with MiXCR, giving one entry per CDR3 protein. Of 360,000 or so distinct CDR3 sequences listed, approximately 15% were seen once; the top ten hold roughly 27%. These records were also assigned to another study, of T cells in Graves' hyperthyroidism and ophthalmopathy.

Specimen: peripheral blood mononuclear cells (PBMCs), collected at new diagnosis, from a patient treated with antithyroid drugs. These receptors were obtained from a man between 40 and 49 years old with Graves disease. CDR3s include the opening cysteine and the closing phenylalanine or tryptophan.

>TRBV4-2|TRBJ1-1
CASSQEWGRVGVEAFF
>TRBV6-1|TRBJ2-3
CASSPLWRGGTDTQYF
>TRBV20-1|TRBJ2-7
CSARGSYPLYEQYF
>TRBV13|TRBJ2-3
CASSLDPTDTQYF
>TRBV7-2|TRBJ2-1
CASSSLTGPYNEQFF
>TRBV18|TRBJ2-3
CASSPGGSTDTQYF
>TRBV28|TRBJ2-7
CASNSPRTAMGYEQYF
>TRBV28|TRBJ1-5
CASSPYRQPQHF
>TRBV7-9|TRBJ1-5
CASSLVQGFQPQHF
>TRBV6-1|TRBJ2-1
CASSLPGQGGYNEQFF
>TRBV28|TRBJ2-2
CASIASDGTGELFF
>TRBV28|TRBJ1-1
CASGPVDTEAFF
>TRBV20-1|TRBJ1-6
CSARARTGNSPLHF
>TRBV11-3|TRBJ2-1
CASSQALAGLRTYNEQFF
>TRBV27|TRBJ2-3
CASSPRTGILTDTQYF
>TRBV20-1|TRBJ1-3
CSARDRTAGNTIYF
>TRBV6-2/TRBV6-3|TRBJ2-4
CASRRPTGILAKNIQYF
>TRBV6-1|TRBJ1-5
CASLDWGASNQPQHF
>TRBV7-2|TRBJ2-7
CASRPQNEYEQYF
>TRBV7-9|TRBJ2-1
CASSLGGALRNEQFF
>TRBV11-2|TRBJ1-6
CASSWGGNDSPLHF
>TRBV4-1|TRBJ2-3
CASSQQGWAGGTQYF
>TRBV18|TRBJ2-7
CASSRGTASYEQYF
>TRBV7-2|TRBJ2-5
CASSSYGTKETQYF
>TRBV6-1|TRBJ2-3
CASSTQRGGRTDTQYF
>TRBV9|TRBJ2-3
CASSVSGYTDTQYF
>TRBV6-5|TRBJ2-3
CASSSPNADTQYF
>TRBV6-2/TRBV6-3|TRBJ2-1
CASSSLGRSGGPSAHEQFF
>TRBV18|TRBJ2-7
CASSPPNRDIDHEQYF
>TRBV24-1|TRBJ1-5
CATSDPRGDSNQPQHF
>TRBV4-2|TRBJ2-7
CASSQGITYEQYF
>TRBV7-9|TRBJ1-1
CASSLAEGVEAFF
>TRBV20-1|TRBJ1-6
CSARSGGYNSPLHF
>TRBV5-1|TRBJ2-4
CASSLGIAKNIQYF
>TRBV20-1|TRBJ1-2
CSARKALGDGYTF
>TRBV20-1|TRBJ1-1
CSATGKQNRAFF
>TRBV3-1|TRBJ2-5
CASSQGVTSGGRETQYF
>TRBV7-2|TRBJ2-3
CASSHTWGGADTQYF
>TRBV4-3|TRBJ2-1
CASSQDKLLEQFF
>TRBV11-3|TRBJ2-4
CASSFDRGNIQYF
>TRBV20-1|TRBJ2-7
CSARDQPIGTYEQYF
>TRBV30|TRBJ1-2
CARSRRESYGYTF
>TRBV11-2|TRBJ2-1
CASSPFLAGGFNEQFF
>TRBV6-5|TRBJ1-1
CASSYQRITEAFF
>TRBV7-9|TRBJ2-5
CASSGQGARETQYF
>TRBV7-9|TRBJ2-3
CASSSYLAGRTDTQYF
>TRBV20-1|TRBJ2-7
CSARPRTGGYEQYF
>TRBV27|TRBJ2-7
CASSPRTGLSYEQYF
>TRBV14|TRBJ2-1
CASSQDRVMQFF
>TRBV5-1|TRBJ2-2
CASSMSQGAGELFF
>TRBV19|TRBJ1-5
CASRGQLNQPQHF
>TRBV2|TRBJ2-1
CASRRDRGDNEQFF
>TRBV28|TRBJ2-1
CASSFPSGRVDEQFF
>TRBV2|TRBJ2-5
CASRQGMVTQYF
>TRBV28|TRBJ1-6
CASSSGGGARGSPLHF